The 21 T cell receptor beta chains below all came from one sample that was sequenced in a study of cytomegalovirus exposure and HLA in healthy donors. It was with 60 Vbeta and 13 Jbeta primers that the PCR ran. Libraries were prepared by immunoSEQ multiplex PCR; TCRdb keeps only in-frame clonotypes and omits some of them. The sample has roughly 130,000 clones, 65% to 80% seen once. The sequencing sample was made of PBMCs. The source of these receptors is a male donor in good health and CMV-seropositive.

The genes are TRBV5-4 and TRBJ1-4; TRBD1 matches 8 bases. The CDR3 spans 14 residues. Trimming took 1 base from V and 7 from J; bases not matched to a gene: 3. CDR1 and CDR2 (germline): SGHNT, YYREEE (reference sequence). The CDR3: CASSLQGAGEKLFF. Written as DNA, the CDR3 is TGTGCCAGCAGCTTGCAGGGGGCAGGTGAAAAACTGTTTTTT.

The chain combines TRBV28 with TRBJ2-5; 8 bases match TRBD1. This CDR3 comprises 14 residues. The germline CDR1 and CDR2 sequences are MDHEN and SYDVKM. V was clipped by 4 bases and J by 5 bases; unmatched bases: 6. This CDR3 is CASSSRDRWETQYF. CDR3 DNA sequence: TGTGCCAGCAGTTCGAGGGACAGGTGGGAGACCCAGTACTTC.

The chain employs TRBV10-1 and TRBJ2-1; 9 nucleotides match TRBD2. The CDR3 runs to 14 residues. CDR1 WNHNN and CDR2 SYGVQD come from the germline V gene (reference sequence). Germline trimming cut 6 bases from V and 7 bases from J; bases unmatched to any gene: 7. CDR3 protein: CASSKGLAGNEQFF. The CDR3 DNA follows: TGCGCCAGCAGCAAGGGACTAGCTGGGAATGAGCAGTTCTTC.

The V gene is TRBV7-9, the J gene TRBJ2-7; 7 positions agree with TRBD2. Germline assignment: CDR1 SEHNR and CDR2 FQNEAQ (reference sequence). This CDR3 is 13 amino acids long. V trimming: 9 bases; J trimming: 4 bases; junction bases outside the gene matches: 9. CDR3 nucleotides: TGTGCCAGTAGTGGGCTAGCGGCATACGAGCAGTACTTC. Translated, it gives CASSGLAAYEQYF. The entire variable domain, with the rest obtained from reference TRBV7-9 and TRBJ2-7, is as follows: DTGVSQNPRHKITKRGQNVTFRCDPISEHNRLYWYRQTLGQGPEFLTYFQNEAQLEKSRLLSDRFSAERPKGSFSTLEIQRTEQGDSAMYLCASSGLAAYEQYFGPGTRLTVT.

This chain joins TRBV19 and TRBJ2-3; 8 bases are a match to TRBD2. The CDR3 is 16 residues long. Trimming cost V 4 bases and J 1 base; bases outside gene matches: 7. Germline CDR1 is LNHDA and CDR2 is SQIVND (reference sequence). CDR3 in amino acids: CASSTYSGIRTDTQYF. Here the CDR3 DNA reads TGTGCCAGTAGTACCTATAGCGGGATTCGCACAGATACGCAGTATTTT. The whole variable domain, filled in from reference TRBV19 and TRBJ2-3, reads DGGITQSPKYLFRKEGQNVTLSCEQNLNHDAMYWYRQDPGQGLRLIYYSQIVNDFQKGDIAEGYSVSREKKESFPLTVTSAQKNPTAFYLCASSTYSGIRTDTQYFGPGTRLTVL.

CDR3 sequence reads: CASSWSGGTYTDTQYF. DNA of the CDR3: TGTGCCAGCAGCTGGAGCGGGGGGACGTATACAGATACGCAGTATTTT. V is TRBV7-2 and J is TRBJ2-3; 9 bases line up with TRBD2. J lost 3 bases, V lost 4 bases, and 8 bases had no gene match. Germline loops: CDR1 SGHTA, CDR2 FQGNSA. The CDR3 is made up of 16 amino acids.

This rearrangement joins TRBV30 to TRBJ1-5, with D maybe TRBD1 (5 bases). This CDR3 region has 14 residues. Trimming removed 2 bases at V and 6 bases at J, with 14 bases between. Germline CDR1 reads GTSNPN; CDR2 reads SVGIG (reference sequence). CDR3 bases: TGTGCCTGGAGTAAAGACAGCTGGGGTCAGCCCCAGCATTTT. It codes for CAWSKDSWGQPQHF. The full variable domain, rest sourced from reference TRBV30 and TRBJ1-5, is SQTIHQWPATLVQPVGSPLSLECTVEGTSNPNLYWYRQAAGRGLQLLFYSVGIGQISSEVPQNLSASRPQDRQFILSSKKLLLSDSGFYLCAWSKDSWGQPQHFGDGTRLSIL.

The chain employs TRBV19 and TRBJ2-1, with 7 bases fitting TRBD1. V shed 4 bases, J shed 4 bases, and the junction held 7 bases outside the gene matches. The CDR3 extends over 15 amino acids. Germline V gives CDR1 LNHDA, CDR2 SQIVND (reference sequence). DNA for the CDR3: TGTGCCAGTAGTACCCGGGACAGACCATACAATGAGCAGTTCTTC. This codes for CASSTRDRPYNEQFF.

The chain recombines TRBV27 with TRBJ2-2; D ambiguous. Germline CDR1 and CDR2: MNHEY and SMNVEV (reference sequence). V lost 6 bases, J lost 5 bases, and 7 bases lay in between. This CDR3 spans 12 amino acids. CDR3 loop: CASRTRTGELFF. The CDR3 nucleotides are TGTGCCAGCAGGACTCGTACCGGGGAGCTGTTTTTT.

The chain's CDR3 is CASSPTGGLGNTEAFF. The CDR3, as DNA: TGTGCCAGCAGCCCGACCGGGGGGCTCGGAAACACTGAAGCTTTCTTT. This chain links TRBV7-9 with TRBJ1-1; possibly TRBD1 for D (6 bases). Trimming took 5 bases from V and 2 from J, leaving 18 bases between them. Germline CDR1 is SEHNR and CDR2 is FQNEAQ (reference sequence). The CDR3 covers 16 residues.

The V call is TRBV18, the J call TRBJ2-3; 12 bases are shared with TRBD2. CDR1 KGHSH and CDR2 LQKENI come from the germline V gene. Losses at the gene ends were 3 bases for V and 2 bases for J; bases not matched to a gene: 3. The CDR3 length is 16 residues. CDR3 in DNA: TGTGCCAGCTCACCCCCTAGCGGGGGGGCCACAGATACGCAGTATTTT. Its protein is CASSPPSGGATDTQYF.

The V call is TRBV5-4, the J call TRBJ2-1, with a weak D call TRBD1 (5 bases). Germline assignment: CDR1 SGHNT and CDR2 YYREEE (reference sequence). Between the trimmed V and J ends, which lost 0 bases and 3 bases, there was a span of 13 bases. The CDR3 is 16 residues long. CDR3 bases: TGTGCCAGCAGCTTGGTACCGACAGCAAGCTACAATGAGCAGTTCTTC. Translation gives CASSLVPTASYNEQFF. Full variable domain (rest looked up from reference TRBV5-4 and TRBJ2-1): ETGVTQSPTHLIKTRGQQVTLRCSSQSGHNTVSWYQQALGQGPQFIFQYYREEENGRGNFPPRFSGLQFPNYSSELNVNALELDDSALYLCASSLVPTASYNEQFFGPGTRLTVL.

CDR3 coding DNA: TGTGCCAGTGGTGGGCGGAACACTGAAGCTTTCTTT. This translates into CASGGRNTEAFF. V and J are TRBV19 and TRBJ1-1; D remains unclear. V shed 8 bases and J shed 1 base, with 8 bases lying between them. The CDR3 has 12 residues. Germline CDR1 and CDR2: LNHDA and SQIVND (reference sequence).

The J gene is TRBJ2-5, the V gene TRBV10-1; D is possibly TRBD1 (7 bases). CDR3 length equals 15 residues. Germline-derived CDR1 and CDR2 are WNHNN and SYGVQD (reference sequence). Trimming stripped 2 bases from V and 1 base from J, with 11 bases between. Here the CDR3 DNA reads TGCGCCAGCAGTGAGAGACAGGGAGGCCAAGAGACCCAGTACTTC. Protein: CASSERQGGQETQYF.

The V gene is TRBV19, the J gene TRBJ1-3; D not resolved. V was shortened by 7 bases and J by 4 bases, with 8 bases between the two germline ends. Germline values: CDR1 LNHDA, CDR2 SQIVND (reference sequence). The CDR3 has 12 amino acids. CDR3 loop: CASIGRGNTIYF. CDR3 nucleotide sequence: TGTGCCAGTATCGGCAGGGGAAACACCATATATTTT. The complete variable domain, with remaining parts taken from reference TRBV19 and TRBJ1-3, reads DGGITQSPKYLFRKEGQNVTLSCEQNLNHDAMYWYRQDPGQGLRLIYYSQIVNDFQKGDIAEGYSVSREKKESFPLTVTSAQKNPTAFYLCASIGRGNTIYFGEGSWLTVV.

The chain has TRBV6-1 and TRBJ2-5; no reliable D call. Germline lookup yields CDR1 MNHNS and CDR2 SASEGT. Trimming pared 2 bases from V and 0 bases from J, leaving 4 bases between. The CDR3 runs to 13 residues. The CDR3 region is CASSERDQETQYF. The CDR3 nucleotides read TGTGCCAGCAGTGAACGGGACCAAGAGACCCAGTACTTC.

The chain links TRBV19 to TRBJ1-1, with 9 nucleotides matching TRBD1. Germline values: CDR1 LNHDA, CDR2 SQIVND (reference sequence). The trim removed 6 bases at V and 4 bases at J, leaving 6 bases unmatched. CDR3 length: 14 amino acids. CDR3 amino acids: CASRLTGGGTEAFF. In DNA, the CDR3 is TGTGCCAGTAGGTTAACAGGGGGCGGCACTGAAGCTTTCTTT.

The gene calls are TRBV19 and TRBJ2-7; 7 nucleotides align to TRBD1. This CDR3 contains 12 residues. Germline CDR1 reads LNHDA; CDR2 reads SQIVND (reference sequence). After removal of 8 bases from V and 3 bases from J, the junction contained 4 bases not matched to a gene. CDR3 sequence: CASGDSGYEQYF. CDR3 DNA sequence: TGTGCCAGTGGGGACAGTGGCTACGAGCAGTACTTC.

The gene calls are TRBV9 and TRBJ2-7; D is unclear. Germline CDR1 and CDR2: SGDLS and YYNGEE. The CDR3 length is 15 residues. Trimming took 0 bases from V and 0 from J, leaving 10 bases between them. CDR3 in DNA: TGTGCCAGCAGCGTAGGCGAGGCCATCTCCTACGAGCAGTACTTC. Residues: CASSVGEAISYEQYF.

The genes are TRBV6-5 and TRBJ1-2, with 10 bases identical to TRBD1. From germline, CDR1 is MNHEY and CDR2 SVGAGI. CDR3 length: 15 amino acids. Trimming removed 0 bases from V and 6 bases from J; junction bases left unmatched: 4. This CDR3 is CASSYSGGQGHGYTF. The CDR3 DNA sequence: TGTGCCAGCAGTTACTCGGGGGGACAGGGGCATGGCTACACCTTC.

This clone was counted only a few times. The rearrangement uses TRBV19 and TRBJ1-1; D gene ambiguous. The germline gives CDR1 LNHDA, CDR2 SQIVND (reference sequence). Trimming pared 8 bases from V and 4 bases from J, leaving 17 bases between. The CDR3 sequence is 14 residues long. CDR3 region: CASEGLTTGTEAFF. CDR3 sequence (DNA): TGTGCCAGTGAAGGACTAACCACCGGCACTGAAGCTTTCTTT.